These 21 T cell receptor beta chains originate from one sample sequenced in a study of blood T cell repertoires in COVID-19. Only in-frame clones appear in the TCRdb table, and some are missing; sequencing was by immunoSEQ multiplex PCR. The sample has hundreds of thousands of clones; approximately 83% are singletons. The sample consisted of peripheral blood. The receptors stem from a woman aged 25-40 years who had recovered from COVID-19.

The chain carries TRBV5-1 and TRBJ1-2; 7 bases align to TRBD1. The V gene end was trimmed by 5 bases and the J gene end by 3 bases; junction bases not matched to a gene: 13. This CDR3 comprises 16 residues. CDR1 is SGHRS, CDR2 YFSETQ, per germline. The CDR3 DNA is TGCGCCAGCAGTCCGGGGAAGACAGGGAGCTACTATGGCTACACCTTC. It encodes CASSPGKTGSYYGYTF.

The chain carries TRBV7-2 and TRBJ2-1; D not resolved. Trimming cost V 0 bases and J 9 bases, with 12 bases left between them. CDR3 length equals 14 residues. The V gene's germline CDR1 is SGHTA and CDR2 FQGNSA. The CDR3 coding sequence is TGTGCCAGCAGCTTAGCGGTCCGTTCCGGTGAGCAGTTCTTC. Translating it yields CASSLAVRSGEQFF.

In nucleotides, the CDR3 is TGTGCCAGCAGTGTGGTAGGTAGCCCCCAGCATTTT. Its protein product is CASSVVGSPQHF. The chain couples TRBV12-3 or TRBV12-4 to TRBJ1-5; D is ambiguous. The CDR3 totals 12 residues. Trimming left V 5 bases short and J 10 bases short, with 12 bases between.

The chain couples TRBV2 to TRBJ1-6, with D unclear. Germline assignment: CDR1 SNHLY and CDR2 FYNNEI. V lost 2 bases to trimming and J lost 0 bases, with 5 bases between them. The length of the CDR3 is 15 residues. The DNA for the CDR3 is TGTGCCAGCAGTGAACGGAGCTCCTATAATTCACCCCTCCACTTT. Encoded protein: CASSERSSYNSPLHF.

The V gene is TRBV5-6, the J gene TRBJ1-4; possible D gene TRBD1, 6 bases. Trimming shortened V by 0 bases and J by 7 bases, and 13 bases separated the two germline ends. The length of the CDR3 is 15 residues. The germline V gene encodes CDR1 SGHDT and CDR2 YYEEEE. The CDR3 nucleotides read TGTGCCAGCAGCTTGGCCCGGGGGGCTACTGAAAAACTGTTTTTT. As protein: CASSLARGATEKLFF.

J is TRBJ2-7 and V is TRBV2, with 10 bases aligning to TRBD2. This CDR3 is 13 amino acids long. Germline loops: CDR1 SNHLY, CDR2 FYNNEI. V shed 7 bases, J shed 3 bases, and the junction held 3 bases outside the gene matches. CDR3 coding DNA: TGTGCCAGCAAGCAGCGGGAGGGCTACGAGCAGTACTTC. Translating it yields CASKQREGYEQYF.

The V gene is TRBV11-3, the J gene TRBJ2-3, with D perhaps matching TRBD2 (5 bases). The V gene's germline CDR1 is SGHNT and CDR2 YENEEA. V was clipped by 1 base and J by 4 bases, with 18 bases between them. This CDR3 region has 17 residues. The CDR3 is CASSLGFGEVSADTQYF. CDR3 bases: TGTGCCAGCAGCTTAGGATTTGGAGAAGTTAGCGCAGATACGCAGTATTTT.

The chain joins TRBV5-6 to TRBJ1-2; 9 bases are a match to TRBD1. The CDR3 runs to 17 residues. The germline gives CDR1 SGHDT, CDR2 YYEEEE. V lost 2 bases and J lost 7; bases outside the gene matches: 15. CDR3 nucleotide sequence: TGTGCCAGCAGCTTAGGAGGGACAGGGAAAGGACTTTCTGGCTACACCTTC. Its translation: CASSLGGTGKGLSGYTF.

V usage is TRBV15 and J usage is TRBJ2-2, with TRBD2 matching over 8 bases. This CDR3 comprises 17 residues. In germline, CDR1 is LNHNV, CDR2 YYDKDF (reference sequence). The V and J ends lost 0 bases and 3 bases, in that order; junction bases with no gene match: 6. DNA of the CDR3: TGTGCCACCAGCAGAGATGTTCGGGGGGGAGACACCGGGGAGCTGTTTTTT. Residues: CATSRDVRGGDTGELFF.

The gene calls are TRBV19 and TRBJ1-2; perhaps TRBD1 as D (5 bases). This CDR3 is built from 12 residues. The germline V gene has CDR1 LNHDA and CDR2 SQIVND (reference sequence). V lost 10 bases, J lost 8 bases, and 17 bases lay in between. The CDR3 coding sequence is TGTGCCACTAGGGACTCCCTAAAAGGCTACACCTTC. This sequence encodes CATRDSLKGYTF.

The rearrangement links TRBV19 to TRBJ1-2; no firm D call. CDR1 and CDR2 from the germline V gene are LNHDA and SQIVND (reference sequence). The CDR3 has 13 amino acids. V was pared by 5 bases and J by 4 bases, with 11 bases between. In DNA, the CDR3 is TGTGCCAGTAGTGAGCGGGATGGCTATGGCTACACCTTC. It yields the protein CASSERDGYGYTF.

This clone was seen a single time. The chain employs TRBV13 and TRBJ2-7; D is perhaps TRBD1 (5 bases). The CDR3 runs 13 residues. In germline, CDR1 is PRHDT, CDR2 FYEKMQ (reference sequence). With 5 bases removed from V and 1 base from J, the gap between germline ends came to 9 bases. CDR3 DNA sequence: TGTGCCAGCAGCCCAGACAGATCCTACGAGCAGTACTTC. Residues: CASSPDRSYEQYF.

The chain has TRBV6-4 and TRBJ2-1; 11 bases are shared with TRBD1. CDR3 length equals 14 residues. V was pared by 2 bases and J by 6 bases, with 0 bases of the junction left unmatched. Germline lookup yields CDR1 MRHNA and CDR2 SNTAGT. CDR3 residues: CASSDGTGGNEQFF. CDR3 DNA sequence: TGTGCCAGCAGTGACGGGACAGGGGGCAATGAGCAGTTCTTC.

The J gene is TRBJ2-4, the V gene TRBV5-4, with a tentative D call TRBD1 (6 bases). The V gene lost 3 bases and the J gene lost 1 base, with 8 bases spanning the gap. The CDR3 has 14 residues. Germline lookup yields CDR1 SGHNT and CDR2 YYREEE (reference sequence). CDR3 in amino acids: CASSSGVAKNIQYF. The CDR3 DNA sequence: TGTGCCAGCAGCTCAGGGGTGGCCAAAAACATTCAGTACTTC.

This clone was counted only a few times. This rearrangement joins TRBV30 to TRBJ1-3, with D possibly matching TRBD1 (6 bases). Germline V gives CDR1 GTSNPN, CDR2 SVGIG (reference sequence). The CDR3 has 13 residues. Trimming took 3 bases from V and 4 from J, leaving 10 bases between them. The CDR3 DNA follows: TGTGCCTGGAGCGGGGGGCCGGGAAACACCATATATTTT. Translation gives CAWSGGPGNTIYF. The complete variable domain, with remaining parts taken from reference TRBV30 and TRBJ1-3, reads SQTIHQWPATLVQPVGSPLSLECTVEGTSNPNLYWYRQAAGRGLQLLFYSVGIGQISSEVPQNLSASRPQDRQFILSSKKLLLSDSGFYLCAWSGGPGNTIYFGEGSWLTVV.

The chain recombines TRBV5-1 with TRBJ2-3; 12 bases match TRBD2. Germline assignment: CDR1 SGHRS and CDR2 YFSETQ. This CDR3 has 16 residues. The V gene end was trimmed by 0 bases and the J gene end by 1 base; junction bases not matched to a gene: 0. CDR3 sequence: CASSLGLAGGTDTQYF. The CDR3 nucleotides are TGCGCCAGCAGCTTGGGACTAGCGGGAGGCACAGATACGCAGTATTTT.

This chain uses TRBV4-3 with TRBJ2-7; TRBD2 matches at 9 bases. The CDR3 loop spans 15 amino acids. The ends lost 4 bases at V and 3 bases at J; junction bases unmatched: 7. Germline lookup yields CDR1 LGHNA and CDR2 YSLEER. CDR3 protein: CASSLDSGSSYEQYF. The CDR3 DNA is TGCGCCAGCAGCCTAGATAGCGGGAGTAGCTACGAGCAGTACTTC.

There are a few counts of this clone. The rearrangement joins TRBV7-9 to TRBJ2-2; TRBD1 is a possible D gene (5 bases). The V and J ends lost 7 bases and 6 bases respectively, with 15 bases between them. Germline-derived CDR1 and CDR2 are SEHNR and FQNEAQ (reference sequence). This CDR3 has 14 amino acids. The CDR3 loop is CASTLGVGPGELFF. CDR3 bases: TGTGCCAGCACCCTAGGGGTGGGGCCCGGGGAGCTGTTTTTT. The complete variable domain, with remaining parts taken from reference TRBV7-9 and TRBJ2-2, reads DTGVSQNPRHKITKRGQNVTFRCDPISEHNRLYWYRQTLGQGPEFLTYFQNEAQLEKSRLLSDRFSAERPKGSFSTLEIQRTEQGDSAMYLCASTLGVGPGELFFGEGSRLTVL.

J is TRBJ1-2 and V is TRBV9; no clear D gene. Germline-derived CDR1 and CDR2 are SGDLS and YYNGEE. This CDR3 region has 13 residues. V lost 0 bases to trimming and J lost 4 bases, with 7 bases between them. CDR3 coding DNA: TGTGCCAGCAGCGTAGACGGTGGCTATGGCTACACCTTC. Translating gives CASSVDGGYGYTF.

The chain recombines TRBV5-6 with TRBJ1-1, with D perhaps matching TRBD1 (6 bases). Germline loops: CDR1 SGHDT, CDR2 YYEEEE. Trimming took off 4 bases at V and 10 bases at J, with 14 bases between the two ends. CDR3 length: 12 amino acids. CDR3 amino acids: CASSPNRGGAFF. CDR3 nucleotide sequence: TGTGCCAGCAGCCCGAACAGAGGGGGAGCTTTCTTT.

This clone was seen just once. The chain joins TRBV27 to TRBJ2-7, with D maybe TRBD1 (5 bases). Trimming pared 8 bases from V and 0 bases from J, leaving 14 bases between. This CDR3 region has 14 residues. Germline CDR1 MNHEY, CDR2 SMNVEV (reference sequence). The CDR3 spells CASQRQISSYEQYF. The CDR3, as DNA: TGTGCCAGCCAGAGACAGATTAGCTCCTACGAGCAGTACTTC.